Ten or more counts support the clone carrying this T cell receptor beta chain. Its cognate antigen is unknown. The record originates from a study of beta chain features in type 1 diabetes. Study-wide findings and caveats: Sequencing used cDNA, and cells with high TCR expression could therefore be over-represented.

Isolated RNA was reverse transcribed in full, so expressed TCRB transcripts were sequenced. The assay was immunoSEQ multiplex PCR, and TCRdb's table has in-frame clones only and misses some. The sample records nearly 350,000 clones, roughly 8% being singletons. This CDR3 region has 13 residues. V lost 2 bases to trimming and J lost 12 bases, with 14 bases between them. Germline-derived CDR1 and CDR2 are MDHEN and SYDVKM. The chain couples TRBV28 to TRBJ2-4; D ambiguous. This receptor was obtained from a woman between 18 and 30 years old in good health. Sequences were obtained from central memory CD4+ T cells from blood. The CDR3 DNA sequence: TGTGCCAGCAGTTTAGATACACGGTTATCTCAGTACTTC. Its translation: CASSLDTRLSQYF. The full variable domain, with the rest looked up from reference TRBV28 and TRBJ2-4, is DVKVTQSSRYLVKRTGEKVFLECVQDMDHENMFWYRQDPGLGLRLIYFSYDVKMKEKGDIPEGYSVSREKKERFSLILESASTNQTSMYLCASSLDTRLSQYFGAGTRLSVL.